These 25 T cell receptor beta chains share one sample of origin, sequenced in a study of T cells in Graves' hyperthyroidism and ophthalmopathy. RNA transcripts gave rise to amplified TCR beta CDR3 regions. RT-PCR in the first round (using the HTBI primer set) targeted the TCR CDR3. TCRdb re-derived calls from the multiplex PCR reads in MiXCR, one entry per CDR3 protein. The table records around 700,000 distinct CDR3 sequences, around a sixth of them present only once. The specimen sequenced was blood. The receptors originated from a woman aged 45-59 years with Graves' hyperthyroidism that later progressed to Graves' ophthalmopathy.

This clonotype was counted many times. The rearrangement uses TRBV2 and TRBJ2-7; 8 bases map to TRBD1. With 10 bases clipped from V and 0 bases from J, the junction kept 5 bases outside the gene matches. Germline CDR1 SNHLY, CDR2 FYNNEI. CDR3 size: 13 residues. This chain's CDR3 is CAKSDRASYEQYF. CDR3 nucleotides: TGTGCCAAGTCGGACAGGGCCTCCTACGAGCAGTACTTC.

This clonotype was seen ten or more times. V is TRBV7-8 and J is TRBJ2-7; 9 positions agree with TRBD1. J gave up 4 bases and V 0 bases, and 7 bases lay outside the gene matches. Germline assignment: CDR1 SGHVS and CDR2 FQNEAQ. The CDR3 is 16 amino acids. CDR3 sequence: CASSLAGGQGLYEQYF. The DNA for the CDR3 is TGTGCCAGCAGCTTAGCGGGGGGACAGGGTTTGTACGAGCAGTACTTC. Drawing the rest from reference TRBV7-8 and TRBJ2-7, the complete variable domain is GAGVSQSPRYKVAKRGQDVALRCDPISGHVSLFWYQQALGQGPEFLTYFQNEAQLDKSGLPSDRFFAERPEGSVSTLKIQRTQQEDSAVYLCASSLAGGQGLYEQYFGPGTRLTVT.

In its sample, this clonotype was seen a few times. V is TRBV6-2 or TRBV6-3 and J is TRBJ2-1, with D perhaps TRBD1 (5 bases). The CDR3 is 13 amino acids. Germline V gene lookup returns CDR1 MNHEY and CDR2 SVGEGT. Trimming removed 6 bases from V and 4 bases from J, with 10 bases in between. DNA for the CDR3: TGTGCCAGCAGCAGGGTACTTTACAATGAGCAGTTCTTC. It encodes CASSRVLYNEQFF.

This clonotype was detected ten times or more. The chain recombines TRBV7-2 with TRBJ2-1; no definite D call. Germline values: CDR1 SGHTA, CDR2 FQGNSA. This CDR3 region has 12 residues. V was cut by 0 bases and J by 7 bases, with 4 bases left in between. The CDR3 reads CASSLALNEQFF. In DNA form, the CDR3 reads TGTGCCAGCAGCTTAGCTTTGAATGAGCAGTTCTTC.

The V and J genes are TRBV6-1 and TRBJ2-7; perhaps D is TRBD1 or TRBD2 (5 bases each). V shed 7 bases and J shed 3 bases, with 16 bases lying between them. CDR1 MNHNS and CDR2 SASEGT come from the germline V gene. The CDR3 has 14 residues. In DNA form, the CDR3 reads TGTGCCAGCAACTCAGGGCTAGCCGGCTACGAGCAGTACTTC. Its protein is CASNSGLAGYEQYF.

The table lists this clonotype with a few counts. A read error may be the cause here, since a much bigger clone is one base away. V is TRBV12-3 or TRBV12-4 and J is TRBJ1-1, with unresolved D. Trimming took off 2 bases at V and 0 bases at J, with 10 bases between the two ends. The CDR3 runs to 15 residues. CDR3 DNA: TGTGCCAGCAGTTTATCGGAACGTTTGAACACTGAAGCTTTCTTT. It codes for CASSLSERLNTEAFF.

This clonotype was counted ten times or more. The rearrangement joins TRBV18 to TRBJ1-2; D unclear. CDR3 size: 14 residues. The V and J ends lost 2 bases and 4 bases respectively, with 11 bases between them. Germline V gene lookup returns CDR1 KGHSH and CDR2 LQKENI. For the CDR3, the DNA is TGTGCCAGCTCACCAGGAAGGGCGGGCTATGGCTACACCTTC. This translates into CASSPGRAGYGYTF.

The gene calls are TRBV30 and TRBJ1-2; no clear D gene. The germline V gene encodes CDR1 GTSNPN and CDR2 SVGIG (reference sequence). The CDR3 spans 14 residues. Trimming pared 3 bases from V and 5 bases from J, leaving 16 bases between. CDR3 protein: CAWSPRTDGYGYTF. For the CDR3, the DNA is TGTGCCTGGAGCCCCAGAACGGACGGGTATGGCTACACCTTC.

This clonotype was picked up many times. The chain recombines TRBV12-3 or TRBV12-4 with TRBJ1-1; 9 nucleotides line up with TRBD1. The ends lost 2 bases at V and 4 bases at J; junction bases unmatched: 5. The CDR3 has 15 residues. The CDR3 reads CASSLLGQGRTEAFF. Written as DNA, the CDR3 is TGTGCCAGCAGTTTATTAGGACAGGGGCGCACTGAAGCTTTCTTT.

The chain is built from TRBV19 and TRBJ2-1, with D tentatively TRBD1 or TRBD2 (5 bases each). This CDR3 has 18 amino acids. Germline V lookup: CDR1 LNHDA, CDR2 SQIVND (reference sequence). Between the trimmed V and J ends, which lost 8 bases and 3 bases, there was a span of 26 bases. CDR3 DNA sequence: TGTGCCAGTCGGGATTTATCCTGGGGGAAAAGCTACTACAATGAGCAGTTCTTC. It codes for CASRDLSWGKSYYNEQFF.

This clonotype was observed a few times. This chain links TRBV18 with TRBJ1-3, with D unclear. CDR1 is KGHSH and CDR2 is LQKENI in the germline V gene. The CDR3 has 18 amino acids. The V end lost 2 bases, the J end lost 1 base, and 18 bases lay between the germline ends. The CDR3 sequence: CASSPSVSAGSSGNTIYF. DNA of the CDR3: TGTGCCAGCTCACCATCGGTTTCGGCAGGATCTTCTGGAAACACCATATATTTT.

The rearrangement uses TRBV6-1 and TRBJ2-2; D is ambiguous. The CDR3 is 13 amino acids. V gave up 4 bases and J gave up 7 bases, with 10 bases separating them. Looked up from germline, CDR1 is MNHNS and CDR2 is SASEGT. The DNA for the CDR3 is TGTGCCAGCAGTGTTTCTTCCATCGGGGAGCTGTTTTTT. Amino acids: CASSVSSIGELFF.

Many counts were recorded for this clonotype. The gene calls are TRBV3-1 and TRBJ2-3; 11 nucleotides match TRBD2. The CDR3 sequence is 19 residues long. CDR1 and CDR2 (germline): LGHDT, YNNKEL (reference sequence). Trimming removed 0 bases from V and 10 bases from J; junction bases left unmatched: 18. CDR3 sequence (DNA): TGTGCCAGCAGCCAAGACCGGAAGGGGGTTAGCGGGGGGGCGGTTGCGCAGTATTTT. Amino acid sequence: CASSQDRKGVSGGAVAQYF.

This chain uses TRBV11-1 with TRBJ2-7, with a weak D call TRBD1 (6 bases). Germline V CDR1 and CDR2: SGHAT, FQDESV (reference sequence). The V end lost 2 bases, the J end lost 3 bases, and 11 bases lay between the germline ends. This CDR3 comprises 14 residues. The CDR3 loop reads CASSLSGQHYEQYF. The CDR3 nucleotides are TGTGCCAGCAGCTTAAGTGGACAGCACTACGAGCAGTACTTC.

CDR3 sequence reads: CASRGDSRSAFF. CDR3 sequence (DNA): TGTGCCAGCAGAGGGGACAGTAGATCAGCTTTCTTT. This sequence joins TRBV6-1 and TRBJ1-1; 7 nucleotides align to TRBD1. The CDR3 is made up of 12 amino acids. Trimming cost V 6 bases and J 10 bases; bases outside gene matches: 8. Germline CDR1 is MNHNS and CDR2 is SASEGT.

This clonotype has only a few counts. The V gene is TRBV4-1, the J gene TRBJ1-2; unclear D gene. The V and J ends lost 2 bases and 4 bases respectively, with 8 bases between them. This CDR3 is 13 amino acids long. In germline, CDR1 is MGHRA, CDR2 YSYEKL. The CDR3 DNA sequence: TGCGCCAGCAGCCAATCGATCAGCTATGGCTACACCTTC. It yields the protein CASSQSISYGYTF.

This clonotype was counted ten times or more. The chain employs TRBV20-1 and TRBJ2-1; a possible D gene is TRBD2 (5 bases). This CDR3 is built from 13 residues. Trimming removed 0 bases from V and 8 bases from J, with 11 bases in between. CDR1 and CDR2 (germline): DFQATT, SNEGSKA (reference sequence). Written as DNA, the CDR3 is TGCAGTGCTAGAGAAGGACTCGGGGATGAGCAGTTCTTC. Its protein product is CSAREGLGDEQFF.

This clonotype was found many times. This chain uses TRBV20-1 with TRBJ1-1, with D perhaps matching TRBD1 (5 bases). The CDR3 length is 14 residues. CDR1 DFQATT and CDR2 SNEGSKA come from the germline V gene (reference sequence). The V gene lost 0 bases and the J gene lost 4 bases, with 12 bases spanning the gap. The CDR3 coding sequence is TGCAGTGCTAGAGATGGGACGTTTAGCACTGAAGCTTTCTTT. As protein: CSARDGTFSTEAFF.

This clonotype was seen more than once but under ten times. The chain is built from TRBV6-1 and TRBJ1-6; 9 nucleotides align to TRBD1. The CDR3 is 16 residues long. The germline CDR1 and CDR2 sequences are MNHNS and SASEGT. V dropped 6 bases and J dropped 6; count of bases not matched to a gene: 9. The CDR3 loop is CASRQPGQGGNSPLHF. The CDR3 DNA reads TGTGCCAGCAGACAACCGGGACAGGGCGGTAATTCACCCCTCCACTTT.

This clonotype has a count of ten or more. The rearrangement uses TRBV5-5 and TRBJ1-2; no reliable D call. V lost 1 base and J lost 6, with 10 bases in between. The CDR3 runs 13 residues. CDR1 and CDR2 (germline): SGHKS, YYEKEE (reference sequence). CDR3: CASSLLMSDGYTF. CDR3 nucleotides: TGTGCCAGCAGCTTGCTGATGTCGGATGGCTACACCTTC. Drawing the rest from reference TRBV5-5 and TRBJ1-2, the complete variable domain is DAGVTQSPTHLIKTRGQQVTLRCSPISGHKSVSWYQQVLGQGPQFIFQYYEKEERGRGNFPDRFSARQFPNYSSELNVNALLLGDSALYLCASSLLMSDGYTFGSGTRLTVV.

This clonotype was seen repeatedly, ten times or more. The chain joins TRBV11-3 to TRBJ2-7; TRBD1 matches 7 bases. The CDR3 sequence is 14 residues long. With V trimmed by 1 base and J by 4 bases, 4 bases remained unmatched. CDR1 and CDR2 (germline): SGHNT, YENEEA. CDR3 sequence: CASSLAPTGYEQYF. Written as DNA, the CDR3 is TGTGCCAGCAGCTTAGCACCGACAGGGTACGAGCAGTACTTC.

At least ten counts were recorded for this clonotype. J is TRBJ1-2 and V is TRBV12-3 or TRBV12-4, with D possibly matching TRBD1 (6 bases). With 2 bases removed from V and 4 bases from J, the gap between germline ends came to 23 bases. The length of the CDR3 is 18 residues. Written as DNA, the CDR3 is TGTGCCAGCAGTTTATGGGTTAGGGGCCCAGACAGGACCTATGGCTACACCTTC. Protein sequence: CASSLWVRGPDRTYGYTF.

This clonotype was recorded many times. Its ends do not fully match the called genes, so a read error is possible. The chain couples TRBV6-1 to TRBJ1-1; no reliable D call. CDR3 size: 14 residues. The germline V gene has CDR1 MNHNS and CDR2 SASEGT. As DNA, the CDR3 is TGTGCCAGCAGAGAAGACGGACGTGTCACTGAAGCTTTCTTT. It specifies CASREDGRVTEAFF.

This clonotype occurred once. This chain joins TRBV15 and TRBJ2-3; D is uncertain. CDR1 and CDR2 (germline): LNHNV, YYDKDF (reference sequence). Trimming left V 1 base short and J 1 base short, with 3 bases between. This CDR3 spans 13 amino acids. CDR3 sequence (DNA): TGTGCCACCAGCAGAGCCGGCACAGATACGCAGTATTTT. The encoded protein is CATSRAGTDTQYF.

The chain recombines TRBV19 with TRBJ2-1; 8 bases are shared with TRBD2. The CDR3 length is 15 residues. Germline CDR1 LNHDA, CDR2 SQIVND (reference sequence). The J segment lost 5 bases and the V segment lost 5 bases, leaving 8 bases of the junction unmatched. CDR3 DNA: TGTGCCAGTAGTGCCGGGGGGGGCTGGCACAATGAGCAGTTCTTC. Its translation: CASSAGGGWHNEQFF.